A selection of T cell receptor beta chains follows, all from one sample in a study of T cell responses to AZD1222 COVID-19 vaccine. Libraries were prepared by immunoSEQ multiplex PCR; TCRdb keeps only in-frame clonotypes and omits some of them. Of fewer than 200,000 clones detected, 88% appear once; the ten largest clones hold about 25%. Sequences were derived from peripheral blood, sampled 28 days after the second AZD1222 dose. These receptors were collected from an adult who received the AZD1222 COVID-19 vaccine. CDR3s include the opening cysteine and the closing phenylalanine or tryptophan. The D gene is left open where the match is weak. The listing skips clone size in some rows; elsewhere it reads once, few, many or a size class.

D gene	V gene	clone size	J gene	CDR3 DNA	CDR3 protein
-	TRBV12-3/TRBV12-4	-	TRBJ2-3	TGTGCCAGCAGTTTAAGTAGCACAGATACGCAGTATTTT	CASSLSSTDTQYF
TRBD1	TRBV6-5	-	TRBJ2-7	TGTGCCAGCAGTTACCTTTCGACAGGGCTATCCTACGAGCAGTACTTC	CASSYLSTGLSYEQYF
TRBD2	TRBV19	-	TRBJ2-7	TGTGCCAGTAGTGCGGGGGGGGATTCCTACGAGCAGTACTTC	CASSAGGDSYEQYF
TRBD1	TRBV7-2	-	TRBJ2-7	TGTGCCAGCAGCTTAGGGACAGGGGTTAGGGAGCAGTACTTC	CASSLGTGVREQYF
-	TRBV20-1	once	TRBJ1-1	TGCAGTGCTAGTAACCCCCGGGGGGCGACTGAAGCTTTCTTT	CSASNPRGATEAFF
-	TRBV27	-	TRBJ2-7	TGTGCCAGCAGCTCCGGGGGTCCCTACGAGCAGTACTTC	CASSSGGPYEQYF
TRBD2	TRBV7-9	-	TRBJ2-7	TGTGCCATAGCCGGGGGGGAGGTATCCTACGAGCAGTACTTC	CAIAGGEVSYEQYF
TRBD2	TRBV10-1	-	TRBJ2-1	TGCGCCAGCAGCCCCCCGGGACTAGCGGGAGGTCACAATGAGCAGTTCTTC	CASSPPGLAGGHNEQFF
-	TRBV6-6	-	TRBJ1-1	TGTGCCAGCAGTTTAACCCCGGGACAGAACACTGAAGCTTTCTTT	CASSLTPGQNTEAFF
-	TRBV7-9	few	TRBJ2-7	TGTGCCAGCAGCTTGACAACCTACGAGCAGTACTTC	CASSLTTYEQYF
-	TRBV30	-	TRBJ2-3	TGTGCCTGCTCCTCAGTGATTCGGACAGATACGCAGTATTTT	CACSSVIRTDTQYF
-	TRBV29-1	-	TRBJ2-7	TGCAGCGTGGCCGGGACTCGAGCCTACGAGCAGTACTTC	CSVAGTRAYEQYF
-	TRBV5-5	-	TRBJ1-1	TGTGCCAGCAGCCTGGGGCCTGGGTTGAACACTGAAGCTTTCTTT	CASSLGPGLNTEAFF
-	TRBV9	-	TRBJ2-2	TGTGCCAGCAGCCCTCGGTTCCCAGGGCCGAACACCGGGGAGCTGTTTTTT	CASSPRFPGPNTGELFF
-	TRBV7-8	-	TRBJ1-5	TGTGCCAGCAGCTTAGGTTGGAGCATGCCCCAGCATTTT	CASSLGWSMPQHF
TRBD1	TRBV19	-	TRBJ1-5	TGTGCCAGTAGTCCCGGGACAGGGGTAGATCAGCCCCAGCATTTT	CASSPGTGVDQPQHF
-	TRBV7-3	-	TRBJ1-6	TGTGCCAGCAGCCTGGGACCGATTAATTCACCCCTCCACTTT	CASSLGPINSPLHF
TRBD2	TRBV2	-	TRBJ2-2	TGTGCCAGCAGAGCGGGACTAGAGCCCGGGGAGCTGTTTTTT	CASRAGLEPGELFF
-	TRBV19	-	TRBJ2-7	TGTGCCAGTACCTCGGTCCCCGGGCTCGAGCAGTACTTC	CASTSVPGLEQYF
-	TRBV6-5	-	TRBJ1-1	TGTGCCAGCAAGGTAGGGCACACTGAAGCTTTCTTT	CASKVGHTEAFF
-	TRBV30	-	TRBJ2-1	TGTGCCTGGAGTGTACGCGAGGGAAATGAGCAGTTCTTC	CAWSVREGNEQFF
-	TRBV28	-	TRBJ2-7	TGTGCCAGCACTCGGGGGGCTAGCTACGAGCAGTACTTC	CASTRGASYEQYF
-	TRBV4-3	-	TRBJ1-5	TGCGCCAGCAGCCAAGAGTGGTCCAGGGGTGAGCAGCCCCAGCATTTT	CASSQEWSRGEQPQHF
-	TRBV11-1	-	TRBJ2-7	TGTGCCAGCAGCCAGCGACAGCCCCCCTACGAGCAGTACTTC	CASSQRQPPYEQYF
-	TRBV19	-	TRBJ1-5	TGTGCCAGTAGTATAGATGTTGGGTTCAATCAGCCCCAGCATTTT	CASSIDVGFNQPQHF
TRBD1	TRBV19	once	TRBJ2-5	TGTGCCAGTAGCAGGGGACAGCAAGAGACCCAGTACTTC	CASSRGQQETQYF
-	TRBV6-5	few	TRBJ1-3	TGTGCCAGCACCGACGGACGCTTCTCTGGAAACACCATATATTTT	CASTDGRFSGNTIYF
-	TRBV6-1	-	TRBJ2-1	TGTGCCAGCAGTGAAGGTCAGGGGGGCTCCTACAATGAGCAGTTCTTC	CASSEGQGGSYNEQFF
-	TRBV4-1	-	TRBJ2-7	TGCGCCAGCAGCCAGGCCCAGCGCTCCTACGAGCAGTACTTC	CASSQAQRSYEQYF
TRBD2	TRBV4-1	-	TRBJ2-7	TGCGCCAGCAGCCAAGATCGGGGACTAGCGCAAGCCTACGAGCAGTACTTC	CASSQDRGLAQAYEQYF
TRBD2	TRBV7-9	-	TRBJ2-3	TGTGCCAGCAGTACTGGAGGGGGAGCGGGAGGTACAGATACGCAGTATTTT	CASSTGGGAGGTDTQYF
-	TRBV30	-	TRBJ2-3	TGTGCCTGGAGTGTACCTGGCCGGATCGGGACAGATACGCAGTATTTT	CAWSVPGRIGTDTQYF
-	TRBV28	-	TRBJ2-1	TGTGCCAGCAGGAATATGGCGAAGCAGTTCTTC	CASRNMAKQFF
-	TRBV5-1	-	TRBJ2-7	TGCGCCAGCTGCAGGGAGGAGAACGAGCAGTACTTC	CASCREENEQYF
-	TRBV29-1	-	TRBJ1-3	TGCAGCGTTAGAGGCTACTCTGGAAACACCATATATTTT	CSVRGYSGNTIYF
-	TRBV11-2	-	TRBJ2-1	TGTGCCAGCAGCCCTGGACTGACTTCCTACAATGAGCAGTTCTTC	CASSPGLTSYNEQFF
-	TRBV4-3	-	TRBJ2-1	TGCGCCAGCAGCCCCCTTAAGGAGCGTTGGTCCTACAATGAGCAGTTCTTC	CASSPLKERWSYNEQFF
TRBD1	TRBV30	-	TRBJ1-2	TGTGCCTGGATCCCGGACAGGGCGTTGGGCTATGGCTACACCTTC	CAWIPDRALGYGYTF
-	TRBV19	-	TRBJ2-7	TGTGCCAGTAGTACAGGATTCCCCTACGAGCAGTACTTC	CASSTGFPYEQYF
-	TRBV3-1/TRBV3-2	-	TRBJ2-1	TGTGCCAGCAGCCAAGGAGAGGGATATGAGCAGTTCTTC	CASSQGEGYEQFF
-	TRBV27	-	TRBJ2-7	TGTGCCAGCAGTTTGGGAAGGGTCGACGAGCAGTACTTC	CASSLGRVDEQYF
TRBD1	TRBV3-1/TRBV3-2	-	TRBJ2-7	TGTGCCAGCAGCTCGCCGACAGGGACCTACGAGCAGTACTTC	CASSSPTGTYEQYF
-	TRBV6-6	-	TRBJ2-1	TGTGCCAGCAACGACAGATCCTACAATGAGCAGTTCTTC	CASNDRSYNEQFF
TRBD2	TRBV4-1	-	TRBJ2-7	TGCGCCAGCAGCCAAGGGGCTAGCGGAGGCTACGAGCAGTACTTC	CASSQGASGGYEQYF
-	TRBV7-2	-	TRBJ2-7	TGTGCCAGCAGCTTAGCCCGCGAGCAGTACTTC	CASSLAREQYF
TRBD1	TRBV7-2	-	TRBJ1-5	TGTGCCAGCAGCCAGGACAGGGGGGATATACTCAATCAGCCCCAGCATTTT	CASSQDRGDILNQPQHF
-	TRBV5-1	few	TRBJ1-3	TGCGCCAGCAGCTTGGAGCGGGGGCTGGGAAACACCATATATTTT	CASSLERGLGNTIYF
-	TRBV9	-	TRBJ2-7	TGTGCCAGCAGCCGGACTGTCTCCTACGAGCAGTACTTC	CASSRTVSYEQYF
TRBD2	TRBV4-2	-	TRBJ2-3	TGTGCCAGCAGCCAAGGCTTCGGCGAGCGGGATGCAGATACGCAGTATTTT	CASSQGFGERDADTQYF
TRBD1	TRBV7-9	-	TRBJ1-1	TGTGCCAGCAGCTCTACAGGGGAAACTGAAGCTTTCTTT	CASSSTGETEAFF
TRBD2	TRBV5-1	-	TRBJ2-3	TGCGCCAGCAGCTCTCGACTAGCCGATACGCAGTATTTT	CASSSRLADTQYF
-	TRBV7-9	-	TRBJ1-2	TGTGCCAGCACCTCTCTGGGGGCGGGCTATGGCTACACCTTC	CASTSLGAGYGYTF
TRBD2	TRBV5-4	few	TRBJ2-7	TGTGCCAGCAGCTTGGGGCTAGCGGGCTCCTACGAGCAGTACTTC	CASSLGLAGSYEQYF
TRBD2	TRBV7-3	-	TRBJ2-3	TGTGCCAGCAGCTACCGAGCGGGGGGAGATACGCAGTATTTT	CASSYRAGGDTQYF